These T cell receptor beta chains were read from a single sample in a study of Tregs in tolerant kidney transplant recipients. Using immunoSEQ multiplex PCR, the repertoire was profiled, and TCRdb retains in-frame clones only, with some absent. The table includes some 55,000 clones, around four fifths detected once. Sequences were obtained from CD4+ T cells from blood. The source of these receptors is a human donor in good health. Each CDR3 is given with its conserved first and last residue. D genes are given only for firm matches. Clone size is stated in some rows and not others, as once, few, many or a class when expanded.

v_call	d_call	j_call	clone_size	cdr3_aa	cdr3_nt
TRBV7-3	-	TRBJ1-1	-	CASSGDGNTEAFF	TGTGCCAGCAGTGGGGACGGGAACACTGAAGCTTTCTTT
TRBV5-1	-	TRBJ2-2	once	CASSFYPPGDTGELFF	TGCGCCAGCAGCTTTTATCCCCCGGGGGACACCGGGGAGCTGTTTTTT
TRBV18	-	TRBJ1-2	-	CASSPNQGWSGYTF	TGTGCCAGCTCACCAAATCAGGGGTGGTCTGGCTACACCTTC
TRBV4-1	-	TRBJ2-7	-	CASSQDRRSDPYEQYF	TGCGCCAGCAGCCAAGATAGGCGGTCCGACCCCTACGAGCAGTACTTC
TRBV2	-	TRBJ2-7	-	CASSAFFYEQYF	TGTGCCAGCAGTGCTTTCTTCTACGAGCAGTACTTC
TRBV10-3	TRBD2	TRBJ2-5	-	CAINPGTSGETQYF	TGTGCCATCAACCCCGGGACTAGCGGGGAGACCCAGTACTTC
TRBV27	-	TRBJ2-7	-	CASSRAGIPYEQYF	TGTGCCAGCAGCAGGGCAGGAATTCCCTACGAGCAGTACTTC
TRBV29-1	-	TRBJ2-3	-	CSVGDSLDTQYF	TGCAGCGTTGGGGACTCCTTAGATACGCAGTATTTT
TRBV19	-	TRBJ2-5	-	CASSQVPGPGATQYF	TGTGCCAGTAGCCAAGTCCCGGGCCCAGGGGCGACCCAGTACTTC
TRBV6-4	-	TRBJ1-2	-	CPKRDSRVGYTF	TGTCCAAAGAGAGACAGCAGGGTTGGCTACACCTTC
TRBV25-1	-	TRBJ2-4	-	CASSDPSDGKNIQYF	TGTGCCAGCAGTGATCCCTCCGACGGGAAAAACATTCAGTACTTC
TRBV5-1	-	TRBJ2-2	-	CASSLASLATGELFF	TGCGCCAGCAGCTTGGCGTCGCTTGCAACCGGGGAGCTGTTTTTT
TRBV15	-	TRBJ2-7	-	CATSRRGRYEQYF	TGTGCCACCAGCAGAAGGGGCCGCTACGAGCAGTACTTC
TRBV4-3	-	TRBJ1-2	-	CASSRVRETAFGYGYTF	TGCGCCAGCAGCCGAGTGAGGGAGACAGCCTTTGGGTATGGCTACACCTTC
TRBV6-1	TRBD1	TRBJ1-2	-	CASSPGQNYGYTF	TGTGCCAGCAGTCCGGGACAGAACTATGGCTACACCTTC
TRBV21-1	-	TRBJ2-2	-	CASSKAGGAGATGELFF	TGTGCCAGCAGCAAAGCAGGTGGGGCAGGGGCCACCGGGGAGCTGTTTTTT
TRBV30	TRBD1	TRBJ2-1	-	CAWSRDRGHSEQFF	TGTGCCTGGAGCCGGGACAGGGGGCATAGTGAGCAGTTCTTC
TRBV7-9	-	TRBJ2-7	-	CASSLLKGGTSLYEQYF	TGTGCCAGCAGCTTGCTCAAGGGGGGGACGAGCCTCTACGAGCAGTACTTC
TRBV18	TRBD2	TRBJ2-7	-	CASSSTSDAYEQYF	TGTGCCAGCTCTTCCACTAGCGACGCCTACGAGCAGTACTTC
TRBV6-5	TRBD2	TRBJ2-3	-	CASSTWTSGTDTQYF	TGTGCCAGCAGTACTTGGACTAGCGGCACAGATACGCAGTATTTT
TRBV7-2	TRBD1	TRBJ1-2	-	CASSLGQGGGIYGYTF	TGTGCCAGCAGCTTAGGACAGGGGGGCGGTATCTATGGCTACACCTTC
TRBV7-2	TRBD2	TRBJ2-1	-	CASSLRRGDYNEQFF	TGTGCCAGCAGCTTGAGGCGGGGGGACTACAATGAGCAGTTCTTC
TRBV10-3	TRBD1	TRBJ2-3	-	CAISESWTGKKDTQYF	TGTGCCATCAGTGAGTCTTGGACAGGTAAAAAAGATACGCAGTATTTT
TRBV14	-	TRBJ2-5	-	CASSHVQGFQETQYF	TGTGCCAGCAGCCATGTCCAGGGGTTCCAAGAGACCCAGTACTTC
TRBV5-1	-	TRBJ2-7	-	CASSPTRYVQYF	TGCGCCAGCAGCCCAACCCGTTATGTGCAGTACTTC
TRBV7-9	TRBD2	TRBJ2-1	few	CASSSWTSGRTYNEQFF	TGTGCCAGCAGCTCATGGACTAGCGGGAGGACCTACAATGAGCAGTTCTTC
TRBV28	-	TRBJ1-4	-	CASTETTNEKLFF	TGTGCCAGCACAGAGACAACTAATGAAAAACTGTTTTTT
TRBV5-1	-	TRBJ2-3	-	CASSPSGADTQYF	TGCGCCAGCAGCCCCTCGGGGGCAGATACGCAGTATTTT
TRBV10-3	TRBD2	TRBJ2-3	-	CAISEPTSGRGDTQYF	TGTGCCATCAGTGAGCCGACTAGCGGTCGAGGAGATACGCAGTATTTT
TRBV6-4	-	TRBJ2-3	-	CASSEQPTDTQYF	TGTGCCAGCAGTGAACAGCCCACAGATACGCAGTATTTT
TRBV7-6	-	TRBJ1-2	-	CASSLAPGPPSHGYTF	TGTGCCAGCAGCTTAGCCCCGGGACCCCCGAGCCATGGCTACACCTTC
TRBV29-1	-	TRBJ2-3	-	CSVRTGTDTQYF	TGCAGCGTTCGGACAGGCACAGATACGCAGTATTTT
TRBV7-3	-	TRBJ1-3	once	CASSLDPLSNTIYF	TGTGCCAGCAGCTTGGACCCCCTGTCGAACACCATATATTTT
TRBV5-1	-	TRBJ2-1	-	CASSSYGSGPYNEQFF	TGCGCCAGCAGCTCTTACGGGAGTGGGCCCTACAATGAGCAGTTCTTC
TRBV7-3	TRBD2	TRBJ2-3	-	CASSPRTSGHTDTQYF	TGTGCCAGCAGCCCCAGGACTAGCGGACACACAGATACGCAGTATTTT
TRBV14	TRBD2	TRBJ2-7	-	CASSQDQLWGGYLEQYF	TGTGCCAGCAGCCAAGATCAGTTGTGGGGGGGATACCTTGAGCAGTACTTC
TRBV2	-	TRBJ2-7	-	CASETWRGVYEQYF	TGTGCCAGCGAAACTTGGCGGGGCGTCTACGAGCAGTACTTC